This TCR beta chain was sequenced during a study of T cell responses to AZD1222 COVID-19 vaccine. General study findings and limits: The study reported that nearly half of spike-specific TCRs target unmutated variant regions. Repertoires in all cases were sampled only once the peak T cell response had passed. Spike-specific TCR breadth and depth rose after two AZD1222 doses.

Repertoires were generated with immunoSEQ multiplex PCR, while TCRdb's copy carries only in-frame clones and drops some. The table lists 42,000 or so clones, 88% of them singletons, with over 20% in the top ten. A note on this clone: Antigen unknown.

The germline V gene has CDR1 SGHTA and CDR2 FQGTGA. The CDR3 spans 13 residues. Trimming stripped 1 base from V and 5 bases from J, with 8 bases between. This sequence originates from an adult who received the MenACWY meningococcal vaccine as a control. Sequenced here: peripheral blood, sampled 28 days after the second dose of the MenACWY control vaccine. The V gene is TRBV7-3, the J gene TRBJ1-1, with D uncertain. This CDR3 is CASSLNGETEAFF. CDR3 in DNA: TGTGCCAGCAGCTTAAATGGGGAAACTGAAGCTTTCTTT. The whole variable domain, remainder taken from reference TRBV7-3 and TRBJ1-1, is GAGVSQTPSNKVTEKGKYVELRCDPISGHTALYWYRQSLGQGPEFLIYFQGTGAADDSGLPNDRFFAVRPEGSVSTLKIQRTERGDSAVYLCASSLNGETEAFFGQGTRLTVV.